Listed below are T cell receptor beta chains from one sample, sequenced in a study of T cell responses to AZD1222 COVID-19 vaccine. Clones were sequenced by immunoSEQ multiplex PCR, and TCRdb holds only the in-frame ones, with some missing. Altogether fewer than 200,000 clones are present, just over 90% being singletons, with the ten largest covering around 2.6%. The source material was peripheral blood, sampled on day 0 of AZD1222 vaccination. The receptor set was obtained from an adult in good health. Each CDR3 is given with its conserved first and last residue.

v_call: TRBV2; cdr3_aa: CASTDLAGGPDETQYF
v_call: TRBV10-3; cdr3_aa: CATWADRGYGYTF
v_call: TRBV7-9; cdr3_aa: CASSLGQGSPLHF
v_call: TRBV5-1; cdr3_aa: CASSLSTGGERAQYF
v_call: TRBV6-5; cdr3_aa: CASSLRGGNEQFF
v_call: TRBV7-9; cdr3_aa: CASSLQVDTEAFF
v_call: TRBV29-1; cdr3_aa: CSAASANYEQYF
v_call: TRBV6-5; cdr3_aa: CDTRADMNTEAFF
v_call: TRBV27; cdr3_aa: CASSPTGEGQPQHF
v_call: TRBV7-9; cdr3_aa: CASRSSLAGGPFF
v_call: TRBV11-3; cdr3_aa: CASSLGLSGGYNEQFF
v_call: TRBV30; cdr3_aa: CAWKGQGAAGNTIYF
v_call: TRBV28; cdr3_aa: CASRPWTGIPSGNTIYF
v_call: TRBV7-9; cdr3_aa: CASSSSARDYGYTF
v_call: TRBV29-1; cdr3_aa: CSVRTGDNEQFF
v_call: TRBV18; cdr3_aa: CASSPQANYGYTF
v_call: TRBV5-4; cdr3_aa: CASSPPGTSDRNTQYF
v_call: TRBV7-9; cdr3_aa: CASSLGSVETQYF
v_call: TRBV7-8; cdr3_aa: CASSLLQGAGAFF
v_call: TRBV6-1; cdr3_aa: CASSEYAREGLSPIWYQYF
v_call: TRBV27; cdr3_aa: CASSSQLGQPQHF
v_call: TRBV6-5; cdr3_aa: CASSWGMREGIYEQYF
v_call: TRBV9; cdr3_aa: CASSVEGQNVYEQYF
v_call: TRBV4-1; cdr3_aa: CASSQDPGPPGEQYF
v_call: TRBV2; cdr3_aa: CASSVLPETQYF
v_call: TRBV6-5; cdr3_aa: CASSRRRINYGYTF
v_call: TRBV30; cdr3_aa: CAWSEATTPIGTEAFF
v_call: TRBV15; cdr3_aa: CATSRADGRAADTQYF
v_call: TRBV6-5; cdr3_aa: CASSWDRSTDTQYF
v_call: TRBV10-3; cdr3_aa: CAISESPGEQYF
v_call: TRBV10-3; cdr3_aa: CAISVQGDTEAFF
v_call: TRBV5-1; cdr3_aa: CASSLEGEGRANIQYF
v_call: TRBV6-5; cdr3_aa: CASSYNRPLDYGYTF
v_call: TRBV27; cdr3_aa: CASTSQAGDNYEQYF
v_call: TRBV7-2; cdr3_aa: CASSLRPQGVHTEAFF
v_call: TRBV19; cdr3_aa: CASSAGREAVKLALHF
v_call: TRBV24-1; cdr3_aa: CATSDGPGKETQYF
v_call: TRBV27; cdr3_aa: CASSAGQSSGNTIYF
v_call: TRBV6-5; cdr3_aa: CASSYDSFYGYTF
v_call: TRBV15; cdr3_aa: CATSRGSGGNTEAFF
v_call: TRBV10-1; cdr3_aa: CASSSPVSGEQYF
v_call: TRBV7-9; cdr3_aa: CAGEKGDRASTEAFF
v_call: TRBV19; cdr3_aa: CASSIRAGAGSHGYTF
v_call: TRBV15; cdr3_aa: CATSREDGNEQFF
v_call: TRBV6-6; cdr3_aa: CASSYLGGWNEQFF
v_call: TRBV5-1; cdr3_aa: CASSSGPGGGRETQYF
v_call: TRBV10-2; cdr3_aa: CASSVRPPNYGYTF
v_call: TRBV18; cdr3_aa: CASSPPGVVNTEAFF
v_call: TRBV7-8; cdr3_aa: CASSPPGQRGSPLHF
v_call: TRBV2; cdr3_aa: CASSRDRETSYEQYF
v_call: TRBV19; cdr3_aa: CATFGTPDRGYGYTF
v_call: TRBV7-9; cdr3_aa: CASSLVVGLNHNEQFF